These 10 T cell receptor beta chains came from one sample sequenced in a study of control samples from healthy donors and cancer patients (dated by TCRdb to 2020 to 2021). The library was built by means of the immunoSEQ multiplex PCR assay. As stored in TCRdb, this immuneACCESS dataset retains in-frame rearrangements with V and J assigned. A fraction of the clones does not appear; measured against another copy, unresolved V genes explain less than half of the discrepancy, and the remainder lacks a known reason. In this sample the table shows around 130,000 clones, around 89% of which occur a single time. The ten largest clonotypes hold almost 40% of the sample. Sequencing used blood. The receptors were sampled from a man aged 50-60 years in good health.

The J gene is TRBJ2-5, the V gene TRBV12-5, with TRBD1 matching 7 bases. This CDR3 has 13 amino acids. J gave up 4 bases and V 1 base, and 0 bases lay outside the gene matches. Germline assignment: CDR1 LGHNT and CDR2 FRNRAP. In nucleotides, the CDR3 is TGTGCTAGTGGTTTGGGACAGGGAGAGACCCAGTACTTC. Translation: CASGLGQGETQYF. Together with reference TRBV12-5 and TRBJ2-5, the CDR3 gives the full variable domain: DARVTQTPRHKVTEMGQEVTMRCQPILGHNTVFWYRQTMMQGLELLAYFRNRAPLDDSGMPKDRFSAEMPDATLATLKIQPSEPRDSAVYFCASGLGQGETQYFGPGTRLLVL.

This clone was observed a few times. The V call is TRBV4-1, the J call TRBJ2-7, with D perhaps being TRBD1 or TRBD2 (5 bases each). Germline values: CDR1 MGHRA, CDR2 YSYEKL. The CDR3 runs to 14 residues. Trimming pared 1 base from V and 0 bases from J, leaving 7 bases between. The CDR3 loop reads CASSQGDLSYEQYF. CDR3 DNA sequence: TGCGCCAGCAGCCAAGGGGACCTCTCCTACGAGCAGTACTTC.

The chain is built from TRBV30 and TRBJ2-2, with D unclear. The V gene's germline CDR1 is GTSNPN and CDR2 SVGIG (reference sequence). The length of the CDR3 is 14 residues. V lost 3 bases and J 0 bases, leaving 8 bases between the germline ends. CDR3: CAWRRTANTGELFF. Here the CDR3 DNA reads TGTGCCTGGAGGAGGACGGCGAACACCGGGGAGCTGTTTTTT.

This chain links TRBV19 with TRBJ1-1, with 9 nucleotides matching TRBD1. This CDR3 spans 14 amino acids. Germline-derived CDR1 and CDR2 are LNHDA and SQIVND (reference sequence). The trim removed 3 bases at V and 1 base at J, leaving 0 bases unmatched. The CDR3 loop is CASSMGQGNTEAFF. The DNA of the CDR3 is TGTGCCAGTAGTATGGGACAGGGGAACACTGAAGCTTTCTTT. Full variable domain (remainder filled in from reference TRBV19 and TRBJ1-1): DGGITQSPKYLFRKEGQNVTLSCEQNLNHDAMYWYRQDPGQGLRLIYYSQIVNDFQKGDIAEGYSVSREKKESFPLTVTSAQKNPTAFYLCASSMGQGNTEAFFGQGTRLTVV.

The chain is built from TRBV9 and TRBJ2-3, with 9 bases identical to TRBD2. CDR1 is SGDLS, CDR2 YYNGEE, per germline. The CDR3 extends over 16 amino acids. V shed 0 bases and J 3 bases; nucleotides not matched to a gene: 5. The CDR3 nucleotides read TGTGCCAGCAGCGTAGGGGGCAGCGGGGGGACAGATACGCAGTATTTT. Amino acids: CASSVGGSGGTDTQYF.

The V call is TRBV2, the J call TRBJ2-7; D is perhaps TRBD1 (5 bases). The CDR3 spans 16 residues. Trimming stripped 0 bases from V and 3 bases from J, with 15 bases between. Germline V lookup: CDR1 SNHLY, CDR2 FYNNEI. The CDR3 DNA reads as TGTGCCAGCAGTGAAGCGGCCGAGTGGGGCGACTACGAGCAGTACTTC. Translating gives CASSEAAEWGDYEQYF.

The chain links TRBV24-1 to TRBJ1-2; 7 bases are shared with TRBD1. Germline CDR1 is KGHDR and CDR2 is SFDVKD. The CDR3 is made up of 15 amino acids. With V trimmed by 3 bases and J by 4 bases, 7 bases remained unmatched. The CDR3: CATSDTRQGGYGYTF. The DNA for the CDR3 is TGTGCCACCAGTGATACCCGACAGGGAGGCTATGGCTACACCTTC.

This clone was recorded a few times. This chain connects TRBV7-2 to TRBJ2-7; TRBD1 agrees at 8 bases. The germline gives CDR1 SGHTA, CDR2 FQGNSA. The CDR3 runs to 14 residues. J was trimmed by 2 bases and V by 4 bases; bases with no gene match: 4. The CDR3 DNA follows: TGTGCCAGCAGCTCAGTACAGGGGGCCTACGAGCAGTACTTC. The encoded protein is CASSSVQGAYEQYF.

V usage is TRBV6-4 and J usage is TRBJ2-3; TRBD1 matches at 8 bases. This CDR3 spans 14 amino acids. V dropped 4 bases and J dropped 1; count of bases not matched to a gene: 1. Looked up from germline, CDR1 is MRHNA and CDR2 is SNTAGT. CDR3 in DNA: TGTGCCAGCAGTGTGACAGGGGGCACAGATACGCAGTATTTT. Its protein product is CASSVTGGTDTQYF.

V and J are TRBV4-3 and TRBJ2-3; D is perhaps TRBD1 (5 bases). This CDR3 is 12 amino acids long. Germline lookup yields CDR1 LGHNA and CDR2 YSLEER. Trimming took 5 bases from V and 6 from J, leaving 9 bases between them. CDR3 region: CASSSGPDTQYF. In nucleotides, the CDR3 is TGCGCCAGCAGCTCAGGGCCTGATACGCAGTATTTT.